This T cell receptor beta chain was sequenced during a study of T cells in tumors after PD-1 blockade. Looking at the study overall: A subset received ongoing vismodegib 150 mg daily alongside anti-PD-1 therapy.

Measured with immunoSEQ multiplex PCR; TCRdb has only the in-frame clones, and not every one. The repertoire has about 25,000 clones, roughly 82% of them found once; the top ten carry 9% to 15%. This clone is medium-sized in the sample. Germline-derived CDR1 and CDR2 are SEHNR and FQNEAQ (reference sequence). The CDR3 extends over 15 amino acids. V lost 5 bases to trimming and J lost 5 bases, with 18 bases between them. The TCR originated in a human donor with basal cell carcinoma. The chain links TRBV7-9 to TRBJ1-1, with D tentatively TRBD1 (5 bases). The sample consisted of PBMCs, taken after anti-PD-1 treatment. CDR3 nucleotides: TGTGCCAGCAGCCCCGTCAGGCAGGGAGGTACTGAAGCTTTCTTT. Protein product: CASSPVRQGGTEAFF.